This TCR beta chain was obtained from a study of T cells expressing NK-cell markers. cDNA encoding TCR beta was synthesized via 5'RACE template switching incorporating UMIs. With the 5' RACE reads reprocessed, TCRdb shows one record per CDR3 protein and no DNA. This sample's table reports about 260,000 distinct CDR3 sequences. Comment on this clonotype: The antigen is unknown.

Per the germline V gene, CDR1 is SGHRS and CDR2 is YFSETQ. This CDR3 is built from 13 residues. Study conclusions and caveats: Similarly, these clonotypes led the CD3+CD56-NKG2C+ fraction as well in a few donors. In more than 5 donors, dominant CD3+CD56+NKG2C+ clonotypes ranked among the top 10 CD8+ clonotypes. Whether expanded NKG2C+ T cell clones recognized HCMV stayed uncertain.

This TCR derives from a woman between 18 and 70 years old in good health. Sequenced: blood T cells: a sorted CD56 or NKG2C T cell subset, CD4+ or CD8+ T cells, or bulk PBMC T cells (not recorded which). The chain couples TRBV5-1 to TRBJ2-5; TCRdb outputs TRBD2, but without DNA this stays unchecked. The CDR3 region is CASSREGGETQYF.